The rows below give T cell receptor beta chains drawn from one sample of a study of identical twins. TCRdb independently ran MiXCR on the 5' RACE reads; one entry per CDR3 protein. This table holds roughly 240,000 distinct CDR3 sequences, 7% found once. These records were also assigned to another study, of yellow fever vaccine responses in identical twins.

The sample comprised memory (CD45RO+) T cells sorted from blood. Receptors were obtained from a woman between 18 and 29 years old in good health. Each CDR3 is given with its conserved first and last residue. A D gene is named only where the DNA matches it firmly. Clone size, where shown, is once, few, many, or a class for clones that have expanded.

d_gene,abundance,v_gene,j_gene,CDR3nt,CDR3aa
NA,NA,TRBV3-1,TRBJ1-2,TGTGCCAGCAGCCAACAGCTCAGAACAAGCGAAGGGCTGAGAAACTATGGCTACACCTTC,CASSQQLRTSEGLRNYGYTF
TRBD1,many,TRBV10-2,TRBJ2-2,TGCGCCAGCACAGGGGGACGCACCGGGGAGCTGTTTTTT,CASTGGRTGELFF
NA,many,TRBV5-8,TRBJ1-1,TGTGCCAGCAGCTTGGAGAGGTTCTGGGTTAACACTGAAGCTTTCTTT,CASSLERFWVNTEAFF
NA,many,TRBV12-3/TRBV12-4,TRBJ2-3,TGTGCCAGCACCAGGACAGATACGCAGTATTTT,CASTRTDTQYF
NA,many,TRBV20-1,TRBJ2-7,TGCAGTGCTAGTTTGCCAGGGAGCTCCTACGAGCAGTACTTC,CSASLPGSSYEQYF
NA,NA,TRBV7-6,TRBJ2-5,TGTGCCAGCAGCTTAACCGGGACCAGGGAGACCCAGTACTTC,CASSLTGTRETQYF
TRBD1,many,TRBV28,TRBJ2-1,TGTGCCAGCAGCTCCGGACAGGGGGCTCACAATGAGCAGTTCTTC,CASSSGQGAHNEQFF
NA,NA,TRBV27,TRBJ2-7,TGTGCCAGCAGTTTCAGGGGAAAGACCTACGAGCAGTACTTC,CASSFRGKTYEQYF
TRBD2,few,TRBV4-2,TRBJ2-1,TGTGCCAGCAGCCAAGATCGGGGAGGGGTATCCTACAATGAGCAGTTCTTC,CASSQDRGGVSYNEQFF
NA,few,TRBV4-1,TRBJ2-7,TGCGCCAGCAGCCAAGTGGGGTCCTACGAGCAGTACTTC,CASSQVGSYEQYF
NA,NA,TRBV5-6,TRBJ2-1,TGTGCCAGCAGCAAAGACACTGAGCAGTTCTTC,CASSKDTEQFF
TRBD2,many,TRBV20-1,TRBJ2-1,TGCAGTGCTAGAGCCCCACTAGCGGCGCCCTACAATGAGCAGTTCTTC,CSARAPLAAPYNEQFF
NA,many,TRBV5-6,TRBJ2-1,TGTGCCAGCAGCTTGCGAGGGTACAATGAGCAGTTCTTC,CASSLRGYNEQFF
TRBD2,many,TRBV6-4,TRBJ2-1,TGTGCCAGCAGTTCCTCCGGGACTAGCGGTTACAATGAGCAGTTCTTC,CASSSSGTSGYNEQFF
TRBD1,few,TRBV12-3/TRBV12-4,TRBJ1-5,TGTGCCAGCAGCCCCGGGACAGTGAGTAGCAATCAGCCCCAGCATTTT,CASSPGTVSSNQPQHF
TRBD1,NA,TRBV5-1,TRBJ2-1,TGCGCCAGCAGCTTGGGGCTTTGGGACAGGGGAGTCAATGAGCAGTTCTTC,CASSLGLWDRGVNEQFF
NA,few,TRBV5-5,TRBJ2-3,TGTGCCAGCAACGCAGGGGGGAGCACAGATACGCAGTATTTT,CASNAGGSTDTQYF
NA,many,TRBV15,TRBJ2-1,TGTGCCACCAGCAGAGACTCGAGATGGGAGCAGTTCTTC,CATSRDSRWEQFF
TRBD1,few,TRBV4-1,TRBJ1-5,TGCGCCAGCAGCCAAGAAAAGGGGGCGCAGAGCAATCAGCCCCAGCATTTT,CASSQEKGAQSNQPQHF
TRBD2,many,TRBV5-1,TRBJ2-3,TGCGCCAGCAGCTTGACTAGCGGGGGGGCCGCAGATACGCAGTATTTT,CASSLTSGGAADTQYF
NA,many,TRBV7-2,TRBJ2-3,TGTGCCAGCAGCTCTGACTGGCCCGGGGAGCAGTATTTT,CASSSDWPGEQYF
NA,many,TRBV5-4,TRBJ1-1,TGTGCCAGCAGCTTGAGAACAGGACAGTTTTCTCCGATGAACACTGAAGCTTTCTTT,CASSLRTGQFSPMNTEAFF
NA,few,TRBV5-1,TRBJ1-4,TGCGCCAGCAGCTTGGAGGGAGAACTGTTTTTT,CASSLEGELFF
TRBD1,many,TRBV5-1,TRBJ2-1,TGCGCCAGCCGAGAAGGGACAGGGGGCATTAATGAGCAGTTCTTC,CASREGTGGINEQFF
NA,many,TRBV15,TRBJ2-3,TGTGCCACCAGCAGAGATGGCCTAGGAACCACAGATACGCAGTATTTT,CATSRDGLGTTDTQYF
TRBD1,many,TRBV25-1,TRBJ1-4,TGTGCCAGCAGTGATGGAGGGGGCCGTGAAAAACTGTTTTTT,CASSDGGGREKLFF
TRBD1,many,TRBV29-1,TRBJ1-2,TGCAGCGCCTTACAGGGGGCTAACTATGGCTACACCTTC,CSALQGANYGYTF
NA,NA,TRBV24-1,TRBJ2-6,TGTGCCACCAGTGATTCGGCCCGAATGACAGCTTCTGGGGCCAACGTCCTGACTTTC,CATSDSARMTASGANVLTF
TRBD2,many,TRBV5-6,TRBJ2-1,TGTGCCAGCAGCTCTCTAGTGGCTAGCGGGTACAATGAGCAGTTCTTC,CASSSLVASGYNEQFF
NA,many,TRBV10-2,TRBJ1-1,TGCGCCAGCACACAAGGTGGAGAAGCTTTCTTT,CASTQGGEAFF
NA,NA,TRBV3-1,TRBJ2-2,TGTGCCAGCAGCCGTTGGACCGACAACACCGGGGAGCTGTTTTTT,CASSRWTDNTGELFF
TRBD2,few,TRBV10-2,TRBJ2-1,TGCGCCAGCAGTGAGTTAGCGGGGATATATGACAATGAGCAGTTCTTC,CASSELAGIYDNEQFF
NA,few,TRBV10-3,TRBJ1-1,TGTGCCTCGGGGGCAGAACTTCCGAACACTGAAGCTTTCTTT,CASGAELPNTEAFF
NA,many,TRBV27,TRBJ1-3,TGTGCCAGCAGTTTGGGTAGAAACTCTGGAAACACCATATATTTT,CASSLGRNSGNTIYF
NA,few,TRBV10-3,TRBJ2-7,TGTGCCATCAGCCCCAGGGAGGCTCTCTACGAGCAGTACTTC,CAISPREALYEQYF
NA,many,TRBV2,TRBJ2-1,TGTGCCAGTGGACGATTAGACAATGAGCAGTTCTTC,CASGRLDNEQFF
TRBD2,NA,TRBV11-3,TRBJ2-1,TGTGCCAGCAGCTTAGCAGCGGGAGGGCCCCATGAGCAGTTCTTC,CASSLAAGGPHEQFF
TRBD1,many,TRBV27,TRBJ2-1,TGTGCCAGCAGTCCAGGGACAGGGGGAAATGAGCAGTTCTTC,CASSPGTGGNEQFF
NA,few,TRBV7-9,TRBJ2-3,TGTGCCAGCAGCTTATGGTACCCAGATACGCAGTATTTT,CASSLWYPDTQYF
NA,few,TRBV20-1,TRBJ2-1,TGCAGTGCTAGAGATTGGCGGGACAGCCGGGACAATGAGCAGTTCTTC,CSARDWRDSRDNEQFF
NA,many,TRBV11-2,TRBJ2-1,TGTGCCAGCAGCCTCAGGGGAGGGACGAGCTCCTACAATGAGCAGTTCTTC,CASSLRGGTSSYNEQFF
NA,many,TRBV5-5,TRBJ1-1,TGTGCCAGCAGCTTCAGGGCGCGGGACACTGAAGCTTTCTTT,CASSFRARDTEAFF
NA,few,TRBV11-2,TRBJ2-3,TGTGCCAGCAGCGAAGTCTACGGGACGCCGAGCACAGATACGCAGTATTTT,CASSEVYGTPSTDTQYF
TRBD1,NA,TRBV9,TRBJ1-2,TGTGCCAGCAGCGGGCAGGGGGCTCACTATGGCTACACCTTC,CASSGQGAHYGYTF
NA,few,TRBV7-2,TRBJ2-6,TGTGCCAGCAGCCCCTCCGGGGGAGGAGCCGGGGCCAACGTCCTGACTTTC,CASSPSGGGAGANVLTF
TRBD2,many,TRBV6-4,TRBJ2-3,TGTGCCAGCAGTCCTCTAGCGGGAGGGCCGGATACGCAGTATTTT,CASSPLAGGPDTQYF
TRBD1,many,TRBV4-1,TRBJ2-1,TGCGCCAGCAGCCATCCAGGGACAGGGTCCAATGAGCAGTTCTTC,CASSHPGTGSNEQFF
NA,many,TRBV5-1,TRBJ2-3,TGCGCCAGCAGCGGCCAGTTTAATACGCAGTATTTT,CASSGQFNTQYF
NA,many,TRBV3-1,TRBJ2-6,TGTGCCAGCAGCCAAGGGGGATCCGGCTCTGGGGCCAACGTCCTGACTTTC,CASSQGGSGSGANVLTF
NA,many,TRBV4-2,TRBJ2-1,TGTGCCAGCAGCCCCGGACTCGACAATGAGCAGTTCTTC,CASSPGLDNEQFF
NA,many,TRBV12-3/TRBV12-4,TRBJ2-1,TGTGCCAGCAGTTTAGAACAAAACAATGAGCAGTTCTTC,CASSLEQNNEQFF
TRBD2,NA,TRBV6-1,TRBJ2-1,TGTGCCAGCAGAGGACTAGCGGGAGTGAGCAATGAGCAGTTCTTC,CASRGLAGVSNEQFF
NA,NA,TRBV20-1,TRBJ1-6,TGCAGTGCTAGCCGGACACAGGGTTATAATTCACCCCTCCACTTT,CSASRTQGYNSPLHF
TRBD1,NA,TRBV2,TRBJ2-5,TGTGCCTTCAGCTTTAGATGGAGACAGGGTTTTAGGCCAGAGACCCAGTACTTC,CAFSFRWRQGFRPETQYF
NA,few,TRBV6-1,TRBJ1-1,TGTGCCAGCAGTGAACGTCCAGCGGGCGGCACTGAAGCTTTCTTT,CASSERPAGGTEAFF
NA,few,TRBV27,TRBJ2-3,TGTGCCAGCAGTCCCCTTGGACGGATTAGCACAGATACGCAGTATTTT,CASSPLGRISTDTQYF
NA,NA,TRBV19,TRBJ2-5,TGTGCCAGTAGTATAGGGGGCGGCAGCAAAGAGACCCAGTACTTC,CASSIGGGSKETQYF